A selection of T cell receptor beta chains follows, all from one sample in a study of blood T cell repertoires in COVID-19. Profiled with immunoSEQ multiplex PCR; TCRdb holds only in-frame clones, not every one. The sample contains under 80,000 clones, approximately 90% of which appear only once. Sequencing used peripheral blood. The receptors come from a man between 65 and 85 years old with active or convalescent COVID-19. Both conserved end residues are part of each CDR3. A D gene is named only where the DNA matches it firmly. Clone size is stated in some rows and not others, as once, few, many or a class when expanded.

J gene: TRBJ1-6; V gene: TRBV2; D gene: NA; clone size: NA; CDR3 protein: CASSGGGTLNNSPLHF; CDR3 DNA: TGTGCCAGCAGTGGAGGGGGTACCCTCAATAATTCACCCCTCCACTTT
J gene: TRBJ1-6; V gene: TRBV5-1; D gene: NA; clone size: NA; CDR3 protein: CASSLAGRGSYNSPLHF; CDR3 DNA: TGCGCCAGCAGCTTGGCGGGCAGGGGCTCCTATAATTCACCCCTCCACTTT
J gene: TRBJ2-7; V gene: TRBV9; D gene: TRBD2; clone size: NA; CDR3 protein: CASSLTSAAVNEQYF; CDR3 DNA: TGTGCCAGCAGCCTTACTAGCGCAGCCGTAAACGAGCAGTACTTC
J gene: TRBJ1-1; V gene: TRBV18; D gene: NA; clone size: NA; CDR3 protein: CASSPPTGRDTEAFF; CDR3 DNA: TGTGCCAGCTCACCTCCGACGGGTAGAGACACTGAAGCTTTCTTT
J gene: TRBJ2-2; V gene: TRBV7-8; D gene: TRBD2; clone size: NA; CDR3 protein: CASSLARLAGLANTGELFF; CDR3 DNA: TGTGCCAGCAGCTTAGCGAGGCTAGCGGGACTTGCGAACACCGGGGAGCTGTTTTTT
J gene: TRBJ2-2; V gene: TRBV7-3; D gene: TRBD2; clone size: NA; CDR3 protein: CASSQSGSQGGELFF; CDR3 DNA: TGTGCCAGTAGCCAGAGCGGGAGTCAAGGCGGGGAGCTGTTTTTT
J gene: TRBJ1-3; V gene: TRBV9; D gene: TRBD1; clone size: NA; CDR3 protein: CASSVTSGQGNSGNTIYF; CDR3 DNA: TGTGCCAGCAGCGTGACCTCTGGACAGGGTAACTCTGGAAACACCATATATTTT
J gene: TRBJ2-7; V gene: TRBV6-1; D gene: NA; clone size: NA; CDR3 protein: CASSDPGRSPYEQYF; CDR3 DNA: TGTGCCAGCAGTGACCCAGGGAGGTCCCCCTACGAGCAGTACTTC
J gene: TRBJ1-2; V gene: TRBV30; D gene: NA; clone size: NA; CDR3 protein: CAWSGAGMRGYTF; CDR3 DNA: TGTGCCTGGAGTGGGGCAGGGATGCGTGGCTACACCTTC
J gene: TRBJ1-1; V gene: TRBV10-3; D gene: TRBD1; clone size: NA; CDR3 protein: CASNRGTEAFF; CDR3 DNA: TGTGCCAGTAACAGGGGCACTGAAGCTTTCTTT
J gene: TRBJ1-5; V gene: TRBV18; D gene: NA; clone size: NA; CDR3 protein: CASSPGTPNQPQHF; CDR3 DNA: TGTGCCAGCTCTCCCGGGACACCAAATCAGCCCCAGCATTTT
J gene: TRBJ2-1; V gene: TRBV3-1/TRBV3-2; D gene: NA; clone size: NA; CDR3 protein: CASSPSLNSYNEQFF; CDR3 DNA: TGTGCCAGCAGCCCAAGCCTCAACTCCTACAATGAGCAGTTCTTC
J gene: TRBJ2-1; V gene: TRBV6-5; D gene: NA; clone size: NA; CDR3 protein: CASTRTDARYEQFF; CDR3 DNA: TGTGCCAGCACCCGGACTGACGCCCGGTATGAGCAGTTCTTC
J gene: TRBJ2-1; V gene: TRBV24-1; D gene: TRBD1; clone size: once; CDR3 protein: CATSAWRDRGGGEQFF; CDR3 DNA: TGTGCCACCAGTGCGTGGCGGGACAGGGGTGGGGGTGAGCAGTTCTTC
J gene: TRBJ2-1; V gene: TRBV11-1; D gene: TRBD1; clone size: NA; CDR3 protein: CASSRGQGSHNEQFF; CDR3 DNA: TGTGCCAGCAGCAGAGGACAGGGGTCTCACAATGAGCAGTTCTTC
J gene: TRBJ1-5; V gene: TRBV30; D gene: TRBD1; clone size: NA; CDR3 protein: CAWSTTKTGAVNQPQHF; CDR3 DNA: TGTGCCTGGAGTACGACCAAGACAGGGGCCGTCAATCAGCCCCAGCATTTT
J gene: TRBJ1-5; V gene: TRBV7-9; D gene: TRBD1; clone size: once; CDR3 protein: CASSNSWDRANQPQHF; CDR3 DNA: TGTGCCAGCAGCAACTCCTGGGACAGGGCGAATCAGCCCCAGCATTTT
J gene: TRBJ1-2; V gene: TRBV7-2; D gene: TRBD1; clone size: NA; CDR3 protein: CASSLQTGGPRGYTF; CDR3 DNA: TGTGCCAGCAGCTTACAAACAGGGGGCCCTCGGGGCTACACCTTC
J gene: TRBJ2-7; V gene: TRBV3-1/TRBV3-2; D gene: NA; clone size: NA; CDR3 protein: CASSKQQGSYEQYF; CDR3 DNA: TGTGCCAGCAGCAAACAACAGGGCTCCTACGAGCAGTACTTC
J gene: TRBJ1-1; V gene: TRBV2; D gene: TRBD1; clone size: NA; CDR3 protein: CASSEQGGRLNTEAFF; CDR3 DNA: TGTGCCAGCAGTGAACAAGGGGGCAGATTGAACACTGAAGCTTTCTTT
J gene: TRBJ2-3; V gene: TRBV10-3; D gene: TRBD1; clone size: NA; CDR3 protein: CASTGTVRSRTTDTQYF; CDR3 DNA: TGTGCGTCGACCGGGACAGTGAGAAGTAGAACCACAGATACGCAGTATTTT
J gene: TRBJ2-5; V gene: TRBV3-1/TRBV3-2; D gene: TRBD2; clone size: NA; CDR3 protein: CASSHKRAGGPWETQYF; CDR3 DNA: TGTGCCAGCAGCCACAAAAGAGCGGGAGGGCCTTGGGAGACCCAGTACTTC
J gene: TRBJ1-2; V gene: TRBV5-4; D gene: TRBD1; clone size: NA; CDR3 protein: CASSPRQGNNYGYTF; CDR3 DNA: TGTGCCAGCAGCCCGAGACAGGGAAATAACTATGGCTACACCTTC
J gene: TRBJ1-2; V gene: TRBV11-2; D gene: TRBD1; clone size: NA; CDR3 protein: CASSLDLEGAGGGYTF; CDR3 DNA: TGTGCCAGCAGCTTAGATCTAGAGGGGGCAGGTGGTGGCTACACCTTC
J gene: TRBJ1-2; V gene: TRBV5-1; D gene: TRBD1; clone size: NA; CDR3 protein: CASRPAGGDYGYTF; CDR3 DNA: TGCGCCAGCAGACCCGCAGGGGGCGACTATGGCTACACCTTC
J gene: TRBJ2-7; V gene: TRBV6-2/TRBV6-3; D gene: TRBD2; clone size: NA; CDR3 protein: CASSYEAGGLYEQYF; CDR3 DNA: TGTGCCAGCAGTTACGAAGCGGGAGGGCTCTACGAGCAGTACTTC
J gene: TRBJ2-7; V gene: TRBV9; D gene: TRBD1; clone size: NA; CDR3 protein: CASSVGPGTGGEEQYF; CDR3 DNA: TGTGCCAGCAGCGTCGGTCCCGGGACAGGGGGGGAAGAGCAGTACTTC
J gene: TRBJ1-1; V gene: TRBV4-2; D gene: NA; clone size: NA; CDR3 protein: CASSQGGGGVSEAFF; CDR3 DNA: TGTGCCAGCAGCCAAGGCGGGGGCGGCGTCTCTGAAGCTTTCTTT
J gene: TRBJ2-1; V gene: TRBV5-1; D gene: TRBD2; clone size: NA; CDR3 protein: CASSLVGGSILDEQFF; CDR3 DNA: TGCGCCAGCAGCTTGGTGGGCGGGAGTATTTTAGATGAGCAGTTCTTC
J gene: TRBJ1-4; V gene: TRBV5-4; D gene: NA; clone size: NA; CDR3 protein: CASSLVTRGANEKLFF; CDR3 DNA: TGTGCCAGCAGCTTGGTCACACGAGGAGCTAATGAAAAACTGTTTTTT
J gene: TRBJ1-1; V gene: TRBV6-5; D gene: TRBD1; clone size: NA; CDR3 protein: CASSYSQPYRGTEAFF; CDR3 DNA: TGTGCCAGCAGTTACTCACAGCCGTACAGGGGCACTGAAGCTTTCTTT
J gene: TRBJ1-3; V gene: TRBV6-2/TRBV6-3; D gene: NA; clone size: NA; CDR3 protein: CASSYPNLQDLSGNTIYF; CDR3 DNA: TGTGCCAGCAGTTACCCGAATCTACAGGACCTCTCTGGAAACACCATATATTTT
J gene: TRBJ1-1; V gene: TRBV19; D gene: NA; clone size: NA; CDR3 protein: CASSIARVGEAFF; CDR3 DNA: TGTGCCAGTAGTATCGCTCGGGTAGGCGAAGCTTTCTTT
J gene: TRBJ1-2; V gene: TRBV4-3; D gene: TRBD1; clone size: NA; CDR3 protein: CASRRQGAGGGYTF; CDR3 DNA: TGCGCCAGCAGGAGACAGGGGGCGGGGGGTGGCTACACCTTC
J gene: TRBJ1-2; V gene: TRBV10-3; D gene: NA; clone size: NA; CDR3 protein: CAISEKRDPTNGYTF; CDR3 DNA: TGTGCCATCAGTGAGAAGCGGGACCCGACTAATGGCTACACCTTC
J gene: TRBJ2-4; V gene: TRBV5-5; D gene: NA; clone size: NA; CDR3 protein: CASSVGQRGNIQYF; CDR3 DNA: TGTGCCAGCAGCGTAGGACAGAGGGGCAACATTCAGTACTTC
J gene: TRBJ2-7; V gene: TRBV6-5; D gene: TRBD1; clone size: few; CDR3 protein: CASSYSGQVTYEQYF; CDR3 DNA: TGTGCCAGCAGTTACTCCGGACAGGTCACCTACGAGCAGTACTTC
J gene: TRBJ1-4; V gene: TRBV30; D gene: NA; clone size: NA; CDR3 protein: CAWSGGGKLFF; CDR3 DNA: TGTGCCTGGAGTGGAGGGGGAAAACTGTTTTTT
J gene: TRBJ2-1; V gene: TRBV28; D gene: TRBD2; clone size: once; CDR3 protein: CASSISGSVYNEQFF; CDR3 DNA: TGTGCCAGCAGTATTAGCGGGAGTGTCTACAATGAGCAGTTCTTC
J gene: TRBJ2-2; V gene: TRBV27; D gene: TRBD2; clone size: NA; CDR3 protein: CASSSTSGSFNTGELFF; CDR3 DNA: TGTGCCAGCAGTTCGACTAGCGGGAGTTTTAACACCGGGGAGCTGTTTTTT
J gene: TRBJ2-5; V gene: TRBV3-1/TRBV3-2; D gene: TRBD2; clone size: NA; CDR3 protein: CASSPGLAGAETQYF; CDR3 DNA: TGTGCCAGCAGCCCGGGACTAGCGGGAGCAGAGACCCAGTACTTC